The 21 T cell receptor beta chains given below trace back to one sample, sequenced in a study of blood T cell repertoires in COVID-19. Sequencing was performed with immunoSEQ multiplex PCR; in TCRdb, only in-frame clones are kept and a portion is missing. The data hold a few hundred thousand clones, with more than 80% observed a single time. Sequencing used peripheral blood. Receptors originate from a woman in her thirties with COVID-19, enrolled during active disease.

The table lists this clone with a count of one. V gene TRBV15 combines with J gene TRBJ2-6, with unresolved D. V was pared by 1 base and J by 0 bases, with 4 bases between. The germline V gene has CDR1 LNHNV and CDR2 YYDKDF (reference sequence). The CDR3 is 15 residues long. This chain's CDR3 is CATSRARSGANVLTF. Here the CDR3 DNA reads TGTGCCACCAGCAGAGCTCGCTCTGGGGCCAACGTCCTGACTTTC.

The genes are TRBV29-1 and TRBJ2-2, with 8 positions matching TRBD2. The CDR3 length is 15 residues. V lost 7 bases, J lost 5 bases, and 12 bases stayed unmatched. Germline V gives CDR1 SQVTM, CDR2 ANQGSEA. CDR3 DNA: TGCAGCGCCCAGGCAGCGGGAGTGGGAACCGGGGAGCTGTTTTTT. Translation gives CSAQAAGVGTGELFF.

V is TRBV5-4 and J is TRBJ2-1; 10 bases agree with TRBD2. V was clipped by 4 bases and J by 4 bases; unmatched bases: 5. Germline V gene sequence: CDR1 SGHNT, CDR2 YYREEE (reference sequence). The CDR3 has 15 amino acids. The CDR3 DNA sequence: TGTGCCAGCAGCACGACTAGCGGGCAGTACAATGAGCAGTTCTTC. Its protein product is CASSTTSGQYNEQFF.

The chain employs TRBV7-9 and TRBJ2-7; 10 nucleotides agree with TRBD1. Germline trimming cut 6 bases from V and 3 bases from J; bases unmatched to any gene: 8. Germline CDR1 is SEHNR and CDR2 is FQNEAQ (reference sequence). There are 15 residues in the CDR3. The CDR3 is CASSSPGDRGYEQYF. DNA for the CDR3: TGTGCCAGCAGTTCTCCTGGGGACAGGGGCTACGAGCAGTACTTC.

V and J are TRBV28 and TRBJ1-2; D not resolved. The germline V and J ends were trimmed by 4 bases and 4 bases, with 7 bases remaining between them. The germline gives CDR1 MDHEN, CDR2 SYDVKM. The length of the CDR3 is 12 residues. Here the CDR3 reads CASSSTVYGYTF. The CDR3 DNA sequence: TGTGCCAGCAGTTCCACGGTCTATGGCTACACCTTC.

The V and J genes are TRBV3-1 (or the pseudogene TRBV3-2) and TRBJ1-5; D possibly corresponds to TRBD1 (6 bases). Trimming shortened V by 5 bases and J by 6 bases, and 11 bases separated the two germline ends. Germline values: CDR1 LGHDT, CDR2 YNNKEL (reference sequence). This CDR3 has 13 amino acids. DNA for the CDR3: TGTGCCAGCAGCGGACAGAGGGGTCAGCCCCAGCATTTT. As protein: CASSGQRGQPQHF.

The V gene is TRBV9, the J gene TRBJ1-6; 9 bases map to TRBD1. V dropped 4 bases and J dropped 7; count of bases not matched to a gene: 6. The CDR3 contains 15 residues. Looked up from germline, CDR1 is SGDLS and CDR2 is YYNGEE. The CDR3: CASSIEGQGNSPLHF. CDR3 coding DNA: TGTGCCAGCAGCATCGAGGGACAGGGAAATTCACCCCTCCACTTT.

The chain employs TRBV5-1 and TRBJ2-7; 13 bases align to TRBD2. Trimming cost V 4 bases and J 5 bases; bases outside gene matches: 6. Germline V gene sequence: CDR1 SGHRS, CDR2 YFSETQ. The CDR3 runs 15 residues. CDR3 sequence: CASSKGTSGEDEQYF. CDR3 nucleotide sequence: TGCGCCAGCAGCAAAGGGACTAGCGGGGAGGACGAGCAGTACTTC.

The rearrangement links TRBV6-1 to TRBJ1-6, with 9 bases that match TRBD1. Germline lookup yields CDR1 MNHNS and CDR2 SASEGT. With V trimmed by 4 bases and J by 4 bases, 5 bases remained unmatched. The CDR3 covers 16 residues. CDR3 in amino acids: CASSGQGVGYNSPLHF. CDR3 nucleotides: TGTGCCAGCAGTGGACAGGGGGTAGGGTATAATTCACCCCTCCACTTT.

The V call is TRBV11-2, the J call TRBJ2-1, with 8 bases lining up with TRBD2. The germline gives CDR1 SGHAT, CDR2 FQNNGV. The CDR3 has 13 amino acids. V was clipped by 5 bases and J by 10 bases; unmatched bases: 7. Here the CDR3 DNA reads TGTGCCAGCAGCAAGGGACTAGGCGGCGAGCAGTTCTTC. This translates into CASSKGLGGEQFF.

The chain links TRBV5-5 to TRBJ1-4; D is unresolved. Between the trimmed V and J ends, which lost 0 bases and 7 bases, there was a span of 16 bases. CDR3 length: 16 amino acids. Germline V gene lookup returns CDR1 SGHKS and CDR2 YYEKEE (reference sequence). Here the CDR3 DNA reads TGTGCCAGCAGCTTGGTTGCCTCTGCGAACCGTGAAAAACTGTTTTTT. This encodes CASSLVASANREKLFF.

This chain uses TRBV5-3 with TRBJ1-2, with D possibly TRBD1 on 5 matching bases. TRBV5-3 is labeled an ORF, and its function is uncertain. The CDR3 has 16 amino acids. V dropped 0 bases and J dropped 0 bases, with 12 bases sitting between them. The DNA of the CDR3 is TGTGCCAGAAGCTTGGTCCGGCGGGGCGCTAACTATGGCTACACCTTC. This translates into CARSLVRRGANYGYTF.

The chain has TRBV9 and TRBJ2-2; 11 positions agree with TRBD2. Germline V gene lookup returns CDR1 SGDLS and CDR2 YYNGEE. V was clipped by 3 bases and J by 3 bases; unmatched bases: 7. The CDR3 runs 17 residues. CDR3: CASSAGTSGFDTGELFF. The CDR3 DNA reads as TGTGCCAGCAGCGCCGGGACTAGCGGTTTCGACACCGGGGAGCTGTTTTTT.

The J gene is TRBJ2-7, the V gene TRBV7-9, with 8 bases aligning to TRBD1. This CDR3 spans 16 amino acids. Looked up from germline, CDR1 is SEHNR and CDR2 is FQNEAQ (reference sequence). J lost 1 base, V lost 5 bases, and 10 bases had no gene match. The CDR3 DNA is TGTGCCAGCAGCCCAGGGGGCCAAGGGGCTTCCTACGAGCAGTACTTC. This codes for CASSPGGQGASYEQYF.

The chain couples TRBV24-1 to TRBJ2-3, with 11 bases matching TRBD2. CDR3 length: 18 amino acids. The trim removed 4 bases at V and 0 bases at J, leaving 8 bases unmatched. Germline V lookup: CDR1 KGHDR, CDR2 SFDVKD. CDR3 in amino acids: CATSESPGLAASTDTQYF. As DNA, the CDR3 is TGTGCCACCAGTGAGTCCCCGGGACTAGCGGCAAGCACAGATACGCAGTATTTT.

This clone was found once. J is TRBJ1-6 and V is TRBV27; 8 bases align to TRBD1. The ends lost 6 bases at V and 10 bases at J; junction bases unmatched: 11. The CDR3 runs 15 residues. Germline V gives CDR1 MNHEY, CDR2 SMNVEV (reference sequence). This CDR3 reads CASRFGQGARSPLHF. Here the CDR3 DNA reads TGTGCCAGCAGGTTCGGACAGGGCGCACGGTCACCCCTCCACTTT.

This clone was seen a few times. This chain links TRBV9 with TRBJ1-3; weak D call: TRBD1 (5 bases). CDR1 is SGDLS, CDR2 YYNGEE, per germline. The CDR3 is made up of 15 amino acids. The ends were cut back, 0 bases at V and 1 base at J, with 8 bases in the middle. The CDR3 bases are TGTGCCAGCAGCGTAGAGGGGTGGTCTGGAAACACCATATATTTT. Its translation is CASSVEGWSGNTIYF.

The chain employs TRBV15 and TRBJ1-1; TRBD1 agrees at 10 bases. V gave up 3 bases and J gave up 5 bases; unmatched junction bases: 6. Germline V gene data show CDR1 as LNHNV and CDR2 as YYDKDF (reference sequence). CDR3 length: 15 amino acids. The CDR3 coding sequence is TGTGCCACCAGCAGGGAGACAGGGGGCAAGACTGAAGCTTTCTTT. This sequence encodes CATSRETGGKTEAFF.

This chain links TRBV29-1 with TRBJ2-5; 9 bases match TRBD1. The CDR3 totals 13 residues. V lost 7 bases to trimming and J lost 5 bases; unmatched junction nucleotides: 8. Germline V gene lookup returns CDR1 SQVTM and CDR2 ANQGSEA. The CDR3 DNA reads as TGCAGCGGGGATACAGGGGGCCGGGAGACCCAGTACTTC. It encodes CSGDTGGRETQYF.

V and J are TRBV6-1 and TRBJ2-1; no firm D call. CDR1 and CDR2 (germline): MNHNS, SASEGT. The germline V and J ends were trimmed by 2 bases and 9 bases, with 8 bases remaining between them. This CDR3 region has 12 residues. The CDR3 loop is CASSELVVEQFF. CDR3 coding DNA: TGTGCCAGCAGTGAACTGGTAGTTGAGCAGTTCTTC.

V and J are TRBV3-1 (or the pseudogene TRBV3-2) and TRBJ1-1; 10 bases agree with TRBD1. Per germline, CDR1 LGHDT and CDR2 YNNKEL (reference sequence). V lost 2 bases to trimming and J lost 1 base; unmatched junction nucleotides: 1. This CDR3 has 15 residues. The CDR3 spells CASSQRQGANTEAFF. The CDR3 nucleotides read TGTGCCAGCAGCCAACGACAGGGGGCGAACACTGAAGCTTTCTTT.